This paragraph covers one T cell receptor (beta chain) sequence. The study recruited people aged roughly 18 to 100 years across roughly 23 US areas. Donors were grouped by their self-reported clinical history. Source study methods: Reference gene primer amplification in the assay estimated nucleated cell counts. Here immunoSEQ multiplex PCR was the method, and the copy in TCRdb shows in-frame clones only, minus some. Clone size and the V and J calls come from that table; the DNA yielded D and trimming. The sample has roughly 190,000 clones, 82% seen once. This sample stems from a study of blood T cell repertoires in COVID-19. Background on the study: The United States, Italy and Spain supplied acute and convalescent COVID-19 samples.

This CDR3 is built from 14 residues. With V trimmed by 8 bases and J by 5 bases, 11 bases remained unmatched. In germline, CDR1 is MNHEY, CDR2 SVGAGI. Specimen: PBMCs or T cells enriched from blood (not recorded which). This sequence originates from a woman aged 55-75 years with acute COVID-19. J is TRBJ1-2 and V is TRBV6-5; 7 nucleotides match TRBD1. DNA for the CDR3: TGTGCCAGCGCGGCCGGGTCGACAGGGTATGGCTACACCTTC. Protein: CASAAGSTGYGYTF.